The T cell receptor beta chain under discussion was sequenced for a study of identical twins. Study-level points and caveats: Insertions were reduced in abundant cord blood beta clonotypes but not in memory repertoires. Twin-shared out-of-frame alpha sequences were enriched for low generation probability.

A universal primer site arose from template switching, and cDNA bore unique molecular identifiers. Using its own MiXCR run on the 5' RACE reads, TCRdb lists one record per CDR3 protein. The repertoire has approximately 630,000 distinct CDR3 sequences, just over 7% of them found once; the top ten carry around 1.6%. V dropped 2 bases and J dropped 4; count of bases not matched to a gene: 2. The CDR3 has 15 amino acids. In this sample, this clonotype turned up a few times. Its antigen is still unknown. Only healthy Caucasians were included as donors. This same sample was also part of a study on yellow fever vaccine responses in identical twins.

The chain employs TRBV12-3 or TRBV12-4 and TRBJ2-2; TRBD2 aligns across 9 bases. The source material was PBMCs. This clonotype originated in a woman between 18 and 30 years old in good health. CDR3 sequence (DNA): TGTGCCAGCAGTTTATCTAGCGGGGCCACCGGGGAGCTGTTTTTT. It yields the protein CASSLSSGATGELFF.